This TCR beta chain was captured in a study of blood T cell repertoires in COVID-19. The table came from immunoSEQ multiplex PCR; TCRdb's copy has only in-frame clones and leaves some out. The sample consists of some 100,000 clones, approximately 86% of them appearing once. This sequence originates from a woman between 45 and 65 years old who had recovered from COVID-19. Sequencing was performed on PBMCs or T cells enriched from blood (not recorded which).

The CDR3 DNA sequence: TGTGCCTGGAGCTACAGGGTTGGCGAGCAGTACTTC. This translates into CAWSYRVGEQYF. V gene TRBV30 combines with J gene TRBJ2-7, with D maybe TRBD1 (6 bases). Trimming took 3 bases from V and 6 from J, leaving 12 bases between them. The germline V gene has CDR1 GTSNPN and CDR2 SVGIG (reference sequence). The CDR3 spans 12 residues. Full variable domain (remainder filled in from reference TRBV30 and TRBJ2-7): SQTIHQWPATLVQPVGSPLSLECTVEGTSNPNLYWYRQAAGRGLQLLFYSVGIGQISSEVPQNLSASRPQDRQFILSSKKLLLSDSGFYLCAWSYRVGEQYFGPGTRLTVT.